The next 20 T cell receptor beta chains were all read from a single sample in a study of neurological immune-mediated disorders. The time point denotes: technical triplicate 2. Each CDR3 protein gets one entry after TCRdb re-called the 5' RACE reads with MiXCR. The sample carries roughly 30,000 distinct CDR3 sequences, about an eighth recorded once. The specimen sequenced was CD4+ T cells from blood. The receptors derive from a female donor with HTLV-1-associated myelopathy (HAM/TSP).

The table lists this clonotype with many counts. The chain has TRBV7-8 and TRBJ1-4, with 8 bases matching TRBD1. J gave up 7 bases and V 5 bases, and 6 bases lay outside the gene matches. The CDR3 runs 14 residues. The V gene's germline CDR1 is SGHVS and CDR2 FQNEAQ. The CDR3 loop is CASSPTGGSEKLFF. DNA of the CDR3: TGTGCCAGCAGCCCAACAGGGGGTAGTGAAAAACTGTTTTTT.

This clonotype was detected many times. This chain uses TRBV20-1 with TRBJ2-1; 9 bases map to TRBD2. This CDR3 has 15 amino acids. CDR1 is DFQATT and CDR2 is SNEGSKA in the germline V gene (reference sequence). The V gene end was trimmed by 6 bases and the J gene end by 1 base; junction bases not matched to a gene: 7. CDR3 amino acids: CSATTSGRSYNEQFF. In DNA form, the CDR3 reads TGCAGTGCAACGACTAGCGGCAGATCCTACAATGAGCAGTTCTTC.

At least ten counts were recorded for this clonotype. The chain carries TRBV5-1 and TRBJ2-7; no clear D. Trimming took off 2 bases at V and 7 bases at J, with 10 bases between the two ends. CDR3 length: 12 amino acids. The germline gives CDR1 SGHRS, CDR2 YFSETQ. As DNA, the CDR3 is TGCGCCAGCAGCTTCGGGCTCGGAGAGCAGTACTTC. Protein: CASSFGLGEQYF.

V gene TRBV11-2 combines with J gene TRBJ2-3; either TRBD1 or TRBD2 may supply D (5 bases each). This CDR3 is 14 amino acids long. V lost 1 base, J lost 5 bases, and 10 bases lay in between. CDR1 and CDR2 from the germline V gene are SGHAT and FQNNGV. CDR3 DNA sequence: TGTGCCAGCAGCTTAGCCGGGACCAGAGATACGCAGTATTTT. Its translation is CASSLAGTRDTQYF.

This clonotype was found many times. The CDR3 loop is CASSKDSGQGARSNQPQHF. CDR3 nucleotides: TGTGCCAGCAGCAAAGACTCGGGGCAGGGGGCAAGAAGCAATCAGCCCCAGCATTTT. The chain joins TRBV21-1 to TRBJ1-5; the D call of TRBD1 is as the table states it, not checked on the DNA. TRBV21-1 is designated a pseudogene. This CDR3 comprises 19 residues.

This clonotype occurred many times. V and J are TRBV30 and TRBJ1-2; TRBD1 matches 7 bases. Losses at the gene ends were 0 bases for V and 4 bases for J; bases not matched to a gene: 8. Germline V gene data show CDR1 as GTSNPN and CDR2 as SVGIG (reference sequence). The CDR3 runs 15 residues. The CDR3 sequence: CAWSVWKGAAYGYTF. CDR3 coding DNA: TGTGCCTGGAGTGTGTGGAAGGGGGCGGCCTATGGCTACACCTTC.

This clonotype appeared many times. V and J are TRBV24-1 and TRBJ2-2, with TRBD2 matching over 10 bases. The CDR3 consists of 17 residues. Germline V gene sequence: CDR1 KGHDR, CDR2 SFDVKD. The junction had 10 bases not matched to a gene; V was cut back by 4 bases and J by 6 bases. The CDR3 reads CATSDARTSGISGELFF. The CDR3 DNA sequence: TGTGCCACCAGTGACGCCAGGACTAGCGGAATTTCCGGGGAGCTGTTTTTT.

This clonotype was seen repeatedly, ten times or more. This sequence joins TRBV20-1 and TRBJ2-7, with 7 bases matching TRBD2. The CDR3 is 13 amino acids. Germline V gives CDR1 DFQATT, CDR2 SNEGSKA (reference sequence). The V segment lost 6 bases and the J segment 0 bases; nucleotides outside the gene matches: 5. CDR3 loop: CSAPSGASYEQYF. As DNA, the CDR3 is TGCAGTGCACCGAGCGGGGCCTCCTACGAGCAGTACTTC.

Many counts were recorded for this clonotype. The rearrangement links TRBV5-4 to TRBJ2-1; D is possibly TRBD2 (5 bases). The CDR3 has 15 residues. V was cut by 2 bases and J by 2 bases, with 11 bases left in between. Germline loops: CDR1 SGHNT, CDR2 YYREEE (reference sequence). The CDR3 protein is CASSFPGIPYNEQFF. The CDR3 DNA sequence: TGTGCCAGCAGCTTTCCGGGGATCCCCTACAATGAGCAGTTCTTC.

This clonotype was observed at least ten times. V usage is TRBV20-1 and J usage is TRBJ2-3; TRBD2 agrees at 10 bases. The germline V gene encodes CDR1 DFQATT and CDR2 SNEGSKA (reference sequence). V was clipped by 3 bases and J by 2 bases; unmatched bases: 8. This CDR3 region has 16 residues. CDR3 residues: CSARRTSGWHTDTQYF. In nucleotides, the CDR3 is TGCAGTGCTAGGAGGACTAGCGGTTGGCACACAGATACGCAGTATTTT.

This clonotype was recorded at least ten times. This rearrangement joins TRBV28 to TRBJ1-5, with D unresolved. Looked up from germline, CDR1 is MDHEN and CDR2 is SYDVKM. This CDR3 comprises 16 residues. Trimming took 1 base from V and 5 from J, leaving 15 bases between them. For the CDR3, the DNA is TGTGCCAGCAGTTTATTTCTGGGGTCGATGGATCAGCCCCAGCATTTT. This sequence encodes CASSLFLGSMDQPQHF. Full variable domain (rest looked up from reference TRBV28 and TRBJ1-5): DVKVTQSSRYLVKRTGEKVFLECVQDMDHENMFWYRQDPGLGLRLIYFSYDVKMKEKGDIPEGYSVSREKKERFSLILESASTNQTSMYLCASSLFLGSMDQPQHFGDGTRLSIL.

This clonotype was seen at least ten times. This chain links TRBV6-2 or TRBV6-3 with TRBJ2-4; the D gene is possibly TRBD1 (5 bases). V lost 6 bases and J lost 7, with 13 bases in between. The length of the CDR3 is 13 residues. Germline CDR1 is MNHEY and CDR2 is SVGEGT. The DNA for the CDR3 is TGTGCCAGCAGCTTAACAGGTTGGAACATTCAGTACTTC. As protein: CASSLTGWNIQYF.

This clonotype was seen repeatedly, ten times or more. The chain couples TRBV20-1 to TRBJ2-2; 10 bases line up with TRBD2. The CDR3 totals 12 residues. Germline-derived CDR1 and CDR2 are DFQATT and SNEGSKA (reference sequence). CDR3 sequence (DNA): TGCCCGTCTAGCGGGAGACACGGGGAGCTGTTTTTT. Residues: CPSSGRHGELFF.

Ten or more counts support this clonotype. The rearrangement uses TRBV6-1 and TRBJ2-1; TRBD2 matches 13 bases. This CDR3 region has 16 residues. Germline assignment: CDR1 MNHNS and CDR2 SASEGT. V shed 5 bases, J shed 0 bases, and the junction held 1 base outside the gene matches. This CDR3 reads CASSWTSGGSYNEQFF. The CDR3 bases are TGTGCCAGCAGTTGGACTAGCGGGGGCTCCTACAATGAGCAGTTCTTC.

This clonotype was observed at least ten times. The chain combines TRBV20-1 with TRBJ2-7; D possibly corresponds to TRBD2 (5 bases). Trimming stripped 3 bases from V and 2 bases from J, with 11 bases between. This CDR3 comprises 13 residues. Germline V gives CDR1 DFQATT, CDR2 SNEGSKA (reference sequence). The CDR3 protein is CSASPGSTYEQYF. DNA of the CDR3: TGCAGTGCTAGCCCGGGATCGACCTACGAGCAGTACTTC.

This chain links TRBV20-1 with TRBJ2-7; TRBD2 matches at 11 bases. With 2 bases clipped from V and 7 bases from J, the junction kept 7 bases outside the gene matches. Looked up from germline, CDR1 is DFQATT and CDR2 is SNEGSKA (reference sequence). The CDR3 is 14 amino acids. Here the CDR3 reads CSARMTSGVGEQYF. Written as DNA, the CDR3 is TGCAGTGCTAGAATGACTAGCGGGGTGGGGGAGCAGTACTTC.

This clonotype was seen many times. The chain combines TRBV6-6 with TRBJ2-2; weak D call: TRBD2 (6 bases). Germline CDR1 reads MNHNY; CDR2 reads SVGAGI (reference sequence). This CDR3 region has 13 residues. Trimming shortened V by 6 bases and J by 6 bases, and 11 bases separated the two germline ends. The CDR3 DNA is TGTGCCAGCAGGGAGGGGATCGCCGGGGAGCTGTTTTTT. The encoded protein is CASREGIAGELFF.

There are a few counts of this clonotype. The J gene is TRBJ1-1, the V gene TRBV11-3; no clear D gene. CDR1 and CDR2 from the germline V gene are SGHNT and YENEEA. The ends were cut back, 5 bases at V and 0 bases at J, with 16 bases in the middle. CDR3 length equals 16 residues. The CDR3 protein is CASSTRGELMNTEAFF. The CDR3 nucleotides read TGTGCCAGCAGCACCCGGGGAGAACTAATGAACACTGAAGCTTTCTTT. The full variable domain, in which reference TRBV11-3 and TRBJ1-1 provide the parts outside the CDR3, is EAGVVQSPRYKIIEKKQPVAFWCNPISGHNTLYWYLQNLGQGPELLIRYENEEAVDDSQLPKDRFSAERLKGVDSTLKIQPAELGDSAVYLCASSTRGELMNTEAFFGQGTRLTVV.

This clonotype came up many times. The gene calls are TRBV6-1 and TRBJ2-5; TRBD1 agrees at 8 bases. This CDR3 is built from 14 residues. The ends lost 6 bases at V and 1 base at J; junction bases unmatched: 4. The V gene's germline CDR1 is MNHNS and CDR2 SASEGT. The chain's CDR3 is CASSRTGGQETQYF. DNA for the CDR3: TGTGCCAGCAGCAGAACAGGGGGCCAAGAGACCCAGTACTTC.

Comment on this clonotype: A much larger clone lies a single base off, so this may be a read error. This CDR3 is CSAPGTGGGGEQFF. CDR3 DNA: TGCAGTGCACCGGGGACAGGGGGAGGGGGTGAGCAGTTCTTC. This chain links TRBV20-1 with TRBJ2-1; TRBD1 aligns across 11 bases. J was trimmed by 9 bases and V by 6 bases; bases with no gene match: 10. Looked up from germline, CDR1 is DFQATT and CDR2 is SNEGSKA (reference sequence). The CDR3 loop spans 14 amino acids.